This T cell receptor beta chain is drawn from a study of T cell therapy after organ transplantation. TCRdb's table, derived via immunoSEQ multiplex PCR, lists solely in-frame clones and lacks some. Seen here are around 50,000 clones, 85% to 95% observed once, and the top ten hold 2.5% to 3.5%. With regard to this clone: Its antigen remains unidentified.

CDR3 length equals 14 residues. The germline V gene has CDR1 MNHEY and CDR2 SVGAGI. The ends were cut back, 0 bases at V and 0 bases at J, with 6 bases in the middle. The clonotype was recovered from a human patient who had received a solid organ transplant and had CMV disease. This specimen was CD8+ T cells from blood, taken before autologous CMV-specific T cell therapy. The rearrangement links TRBV6-5 to TRBJ2-7; D not resolved. The CDR3 nucleotides are TGTGCCAGCAGTTACTCCGACGGCTCCTACGAGCAGTACTTC. This translates into CASSYSDGSYEQYF.